A single T cell receptor (beta chain) is shown here with its context. These data belong to a study of blood T cell repertoires in COVID-19. On the study more broadly: The United States, Italy and Spain supplied acute and convalescent COVID-19 samples. PBMCs, B-cell-depleted T cells, or T cells provided the cDNA or gDNA that made up the material.

Methods used by the authors: Cell counts per sample came from amplifying reference gene primers. The repertoire was sequenced with immunoSEQ multiplex PCR; TCRdb's copy has only in-frame clones and lacks some. V, J and clone size are taken as reported in that table, and D and trimming were inferred from the DNA itself. The sample has roughly 350,000 clones, around 91% seen once. This CDR3 has 13 amino acids. CDR1 LGHDT and CDR2 YNNKEL come from the germline V gene (reference sequence). The V and J ends lost 2 bases and 7 bases respectively, with 12 bases between them. This chain connects TRBV3-1 (or the pseudogene TRBV3-2) to TRBJ2-7; no reliable D call. The sequenced sample consisted of peripheral blood. The clonotype comes from a woman aged 18-29 years who had recovered from COVID-19. DNA for the CDR3: TGTGCCAGCAGCCAAATGAGCTCAGGAGAGCAGTACGTC. Translating gives CASSQMSSGEQYV.